This T cell receptor (beta chain) was retrieved from a study of blood T cell repertoires in COVID-19. About the research overall: Some COVID-19 samples were acute and others convalescent; all came from the United States, Italy and Spain.

TCRdb's table, derived via immunoSEQ multiplex PCR, lists solely in-frame clones and lacks some. The sample records about 120,000 clones, about 83% being singletons. The clonotype was recovered from a woman aged 45-65 years with acute or convalescent COVID-19. Sequencing used peripheral blood.

CDR3 sequence (DNA): TGCGCCAGCAGTCAAAATCCGGGCCGAGGGAGGGCTGAAGCTTTCTTT. The encoded protein is CASSQNPGRGRAEAFF. The chain is built from TRBV23-1 and TRBJ1-1; D call uncertain. TRBV23-1 is known as an ORF, though its function is uncertain. Trimming cost V 2 bases and J 6 bases, with 19 bases left between them. This CDR3 contains 16 residues.